This T cell receptor (beta chain) originates from a study of blood T cells in healthy people across ages. Whole-study results and caveats: While age rose, TCR beta diversity per million T cells dropped in a roughly linear way.

It was with a sample-barcoded 5' primer and a J-beta primer mix that a second PCR of roughly 6 to 12 cycles was run. Via MiXCR, TCRdb re-called the 5' RACE reads, giving one row per CDR3 protein. Of some 1.7 million distinct CDR3 sequences listed, approximately 30% are singletons. Comment on this clonotype: Its antigen is not known.

The CDR3 contains 13 residues. The V gene's germline CDR1 is SSHAT and CDR2 FNYEAQ (reference sequence). V was trimmed by 4 bases and J by 5 bases, leaving 8 bases between them. The sequenced material came from blood. This receptor was obtained from a woman aged 30 to 39 in good health. V and J are TRBV7-7 and TRBJ2-2, with D tentatively TRBD1 or TRBD2 (5 bases each). The CDR3 region is CASSWDGTGELFF. The CDR3 nucleotides are TGTGCCAGCAGCTGGGACGGGACCGGGGAGCTGTTTTTT.